The 24 T cell receptor beta chains given below trace back to one sample, sequenced in a study of blood T cell repertoires in COVID-19. The table came from immunoSEQ multiplex PCR; TCRdb's copy has only in-frame clones and leaves some out. The table lists hundreds of thousands of clones, 80% to 90% of them singletons, with just under 6.5% in the top ten. The specimen was peripheral blood. The origin of the receptors is a woman aged 45 to 65 with COVID-19, enrolled during active disease.

The V call is TRBV10-2, the J call TRBJ1-1; 7 positions match TRBD1. V shed 7 bases, J shed 3 bases, and the junction held 2 bases outside the gene matches. Germline CDR1 is WSHSY and CDR2 is SAAADI. CDR3 length equals 12 residues. In DNA form, the CDR3 reads TGCGCCAGCAAGCAGGGGGACACTGAAGCTTTCTTT. The encoded protein is CASKQGDTEAFF.

The rearrangement links TRBV1 to TRBJ2-7; the D call of TRBD2 is as the table states it, not checked on the DNA. TRBV1 is a pseudogene segment. CDR3 size: 16 residues. The CDR3 sequence is CTSSESSGPMRYEQYF. The CDR3, as DNA: TGCACCAGCAGCGAGTCCAGCGGGCCAATGCGATACGAGCAGTACTTC.

This clone was recorded only once. The rearrangement uses TRBV27 and TRBJ1-5, with D unresolved. CDR3 length: 18 residues. CDR1 and CDR2 from the germline V gene are MNHEY and SMNVEV (reference sequence). Trimming shortened V by 5 bases and J by 3 bases, and 23 bases separated the two germline ends. The CDR3 DNA sequence: TGTGCCAGCAGTCCCCACGGCCCAACCCGGGATCACAATCAGCCCCAGCATTTT. Protein: CASSPHGPTRDHNQPQHF.

J is TRBJ2-2 and V is TRBV18, with 7 bases lining up with TRBD2. The CDR3 is 16 amino acids. The V segment lost 6 bases and the J segment 8 bases; nucleotides outside the gene matches: 15. From germline, CDR1 is KGHSH and CDR2 LQKENI. The CDR3 DNA sequence: TGTGCCAGCTCCAGGGCCAGCGGGACCACCGGAGGGGAGCTGTTTTTT. It codes for CASSRASGTTGGELFF. The full variable domain, completed using reference TRBV18 and TRBJ2-2, is NAGVMQNPRHLVRRRGQEARLRCSPMKGHSHVYWYRQLPEEGLKFMVYLQKENIIDESGMPKERFSAEFPKEGPSILRIQQVVRGDSAAYFCASSRASGTTGGELFFGEGSRLTVL.

This clone was observed many times. The V call is TRBV19, the J call TRBJ1-1; D is perhaps TRBD1 (6 bases). This CDR3 contains 18 residues. Trimming pared 3 bases from V and 2 bases from J, leaving 22 bases between. CDR1 is LNHDA and CDR2 is SQIVND in the germline V gene (reference sequence). The CDR3 loop reads CASSMGRQPGHRNTEAFF. In DNA form, the CDR3 reads TGTGCCAGTAGTATGGGCCGGCAACCGGGACACAGAAACACTGAAGCTTTCTTT.

This clone was seen repeatedly, ten times or more. The V and J genes are TRBV18 and TRBJ1-1; possibly TRBD1 for D (6 bases). The germline V and J ends were trimmed by 1 base and 6 bases, with 9 bases remaining between them. The CDR3 has 13 amino acids. In germline, CDR1 is KGHSH, CDR2 LQKENI. In nucleotides, the CDR3 is TGTGCCAGCTCACCACAAGCAGGGGCTGAAGCTTTCTTT. It translates to CASSPQAGAEAFF.

The V and J genes are TRBV27 and TRBJ2-1, with 14 bases matching TRBD2. The CDR3 runs to 16 residues. CDR1 and CDR2 (germline): MNHEY, SMNVEV (reference sequence). The junction had 6 bases not matched to a gene; V was cut back by 7 bases and J by 4 bases. Here the CDR3 DNA reads TGTGCCAGCATGTTCCGGACTAGCGGGAGGTACAATGAGCAGTTCTTC. As protein: CASMFRTSGRYNEQFF.

The chain combines TRBV11-2 with TRBJ2-3; D gene ambiguous. Germline loops: CDR1 SGHAT, CDR2 FQNNGV. CDR3 length: 14 amino acids. Trimming cost V 0 bases and J 0 bases, with 4 bases left between them. The CDR3 bases are TGTGCCAGCAGCTTAGATAGTAGCACAGATACGCAGTATTTT. Translation: CASSLDSSTDTQYF.

The chain is built from TRBV5-5 and TRBJ1-4; 8 bases are shared with TRBD1. Germline V gene data show CDR1 as SGHKS and CDR2 as YYEKEE (reference sequence). V was pared by 1 base and J by 7 bases, with 12 bases of the junction left unmatched. This CDR3 has 17 amino acids. The CDR3 coding sequence is TGTGCCAGCAGCTTGATTGGGTTTCACAGGGGGACTGAAAAACTGTTTTTT. Amino acid sequence: CASSLIGFHRGTEKLFF.

This clone was seen only a few times. Other nucleotide sequences from this sample produce the same CDR3. The V gene is TRBV6-1, the J gene TRBJ1-2; D is possibly TRBD1 (5 bases). The CDR3 is 13 residues long. V dropped 3 bases and J dropped 5 bases, with 10 bases sitting between them. Germline V gene data show CDR1 as MNHNS and CDR2 as SASEGT. In nucleotides, the CDR3 is TGTGCCAGCAGTGAGGCCGGGGGGTATGGCTACACCTTC. Translation gives CASSEAGGYGYTF.

The table lists this clone with a few counts. This sequence joins TRBV4-1 and TRBJ1-1, with TRBD1 identical over 7 bases. Looked up from germline, CDR1 is MGHRA and CDR2 is YSYEKL. Trimming removed 0 bases from V and 5 bases from J; junction bases left unmatched: 15. CDR3 length: 18 amino acids. CDR3 DNA: TGCGCCAGCAGCCAAGATTTTCGTACAGGGGATATTCTTACTGAAGCTTTCTTT. Amino acids: CASSQDFRTGDILTEAFF.

This clone was seen a single time. Other DNA variants within this sample encode the same CDR3. V usage is TRBV27 and J usage is TRBJ2-7, with 10 bases matching TRBD2. V lost 2 bases to trimming and J lost 2 bases; unmatched junction nucleotides: 3. CDR3 size: 15 residues. Per the germline V gene, CDR1 is MNHEY and CDR2 is SMNVEV (reference sequence). The CDR3 coding sequence is TGTGCCAGCAGTTTAGGAGCGGGAGGGACCTACGAGCAGTACTTC. Its protein product is CASSLGAGGTYEQYF.

The chain has TRBV3-1 (or the pseudogene TRBV3-2) and TRBJ1-2; 11 bases are a match to TRBD1. The CDR3 totals 17 residues. V dropped 4 bases and J dropped 0; count of bases not matched to a gene: 7. CDR1 and CDR2 (germline): LGHDT, YNNKEL (reference sequence). Written as DNA, the CDR3 is TGTGCCAGCAGCCTGCTGGGACAGGGGGTCCCTAACTATGGCTACACCTTC. This gives the protein CASSLLGQGVPNYGYTF.

This clone came up a few times. The J gene is TRBJ2-7, the V gene TRBV12-3 or TRBV12-4, with 9 bases that match TRBD2. CDR3 length: 13 amino acids. Losses at the gene ends were 3 bases for V and 12 bases for J; bases not matched to a gene: 9. DNA for the CDR3: TGTGCCAGCAGTTTGATCGGGGGGGGACTAGCGTACTTC. It yields the protein CASSLIGGGLAYF.

The chain combines TRBV3-1 (or the pseudogene TRBV3-2) with TRBJ2-3; 8 bases align to TRBD2. CDR1 and CDR2 (germline): LGHDT, YNNKEL (reference sequence). The CDR3 spans 16 residues. V lost 6 bases and J lost 0; bases outside the gene matches: 8. CDR3 DNA sequence: TGTGCCAGCAGAGCCCAAGCGGGAGCTAGCACAGATACGCAGTATTTT. Amino acid sequence: CASRAQAGASTDTQYF.

The V call is TRBV7-9, the J call TRBJ2-1; 14 bases line up with TRBD2. J was trimmed by 0 bases and V by 3 bases; bases with no gene match: 7. The CDR3 has 19 residues. Germline assignment: CDR1 SEHNR and CDR2 FQNEAQ (reference sequence). The CDR3 DNA reads as TGTGCCAGCAGCTTTGGGACTAGCGGGAGTCTCAGCTCCTACAATGAGCAGTTCTTC. This translates into CASSFGTSGSLSSYNEQFF.

J is TRBJ1-4 and V is TRBV2, with D possibly being TRBD1 (5 bases). V was clipped by 6 bases and J by 4 bases, with 18 bases between them. The V gene's germline CDR1 is SNHLY and CDR2 FYNNEI. The CDR3 length is 16 residues. The CDR3 spells CASRGYQGTGNEKLFF. As DNA, the CDR3 is TGTGCCAGCAGGGGATACCAGGGCACGGGTAATGAAAAACTGTTTTTT.

The V and J genes are TRBV2 and TRBJ1-1, with 8 bases aligning to TRBD1. CDR1 and CDR2 (germline): SNHLY, FYNNEI. The CDR3 is 15 residues long. The V and J ends lost 6 bases and 0 bases, in that order; junction bases with no gene match: 6. CDR3 sequence reads: CASRHRDRLNTEAFF. The CDR3 bases are TGTGCCAGCAGGCACAGGGACAGGTTGAACACTGAAGCTTTCTTT.

The chain combines TRBV9 with TRBJ1-6; no clear D gene. CDR3 length equals 15 residues. Between the trimmed V and J ends, which lost 3 bases and 10 bases, there was a span of 17 bases. CDR1 is SGDLS, CDR2 YYNGEE, per germline. Here the CDR3 reads CASSDMEDGRSPLHF. The DNA of the CDR3 is TGTGCCAGCAGCGACATGGAAGATGGCAGGTCACCCCTCCACTTT.

This chain's CDR3 is CASSIDRAGEHYNEQFF. DNA for the CDR3: TGTGCCAGTAGTATAGATAGGGCAGGGGAGCACTACAATGAGCAGTTCTTC. The genes are TRBV19 and TRBJ2-1, with D possibly matching TRBD1 (6 bases). The CDR3 length is 17 residues. The ends were cut back, 0 bases at V and 3 bases at J, with 15 bases in the middle. In germline, CDR1 is LNHDA, CDR2 SQIVND (reference sequence). Filled out from reference TRBV19 and TRBJ2-1, the complete variable domain reads DGGITQSPKYLFRKEGQNVTLSCEQNLNHDAMYWYRQDPGQGLRLIYYSQIVNDFQKGDIAEGYSVSREKKESFPLTVTSAQKNPTAFYLCASSIDRAGEHYNEQFFGPGTRLTVL.

This clone appeared a few times. This chain links TRBV14 with TRBJ2-6; 8 bases are a match to TRBD1. J gave up 0 bases and V 2 bases, and 6 bases lay outside the gene matches. The CDR3 is made up of 18 amino acids. Germline V gene data show CDR1 as SGHDN and CDR2 as FVKESK. CDR3 nucleotide sequence: TGTGCCAGCAGCCAAATGGGGACAGGATACTCTGGGGCCAACGTCCTGACTTTC. Translation gives CASSQMGTGYSGANVLTF. Full variable domain (outside the CDR3, taken from reference TRBV14 and TRBJ2-6): EAGVTQFPSHSVIEKGQTVTLRCDPISGHDNLYWYRRVMGKEIKFLLHFVKESKQDESGMPNNRFLAERTGGTYSTLKVQPAELEDSGVYFCASSQMGTGYSGANVLTFGAGSRLTVL.

The table lists this clone with a count of one. J is TRBJ1-6 and V is TRBV5-1, with D possibly TRBD1 on 5 matching bases. Trimming cost V 4 bases and J 7 bases, with 12 bases left between them. The CDR3 sequence is 14 residues long. Germline CDR1 is SGHRS and CDR2 is YFSETQ. CDR3 nucleotides: TGCGCCAGCAGCCGGGTGGGGGGAAATTCACCCCTCCACTTT. Protein: CASSRVGGNSPLHF.

The CDR3 DNA sequence: TGTGCCAGCAGCCCTTCTTGGACAGGATCACTGGGATGGAAGCAGTTCTTC. Its translation is CASSPSWTGSLGWKQFF. The chain has TRBV7-2 and TRBJ2-1; 7 nucleotides agree with TRBD1. V lost 5 bases to trimming and J lost 11 bases; unmatched junction nucleotides: 21. CDR1 and CDR2 (germline): SGHTA, FQGNSA. The CDR3 length is 17 residues.

Only a few counts were recorded for this clone. This rearrangement joins TRBV2 to TRBJ2-2; TRBD2 matches at 13 bases. Germline trimming cut 3 bases from V and 5 bases from J; bases unmatched to any gene: 9. The CDR3 loop spans 18 amino acids. CDR1 and CDR2 from the germline V gene are SNHLY and FYNNEI. CDR3 coding DNA: TGTGCCAGCAGTGACCCCTCGGGACTAGCGGGGCCAACCGGGGAGCTGTTTTTT. The encoded protein is CASSDPSGLAGPTGELFF.